Listed below are T cell receptor beta chains from one sample, sequenced in a study of blood T cell repertoires in COVID-19. Clones were read by immunoSEQ multiplex PCR, and TCRdb kept only the in-frame ones, dropping some. The repertoire has 120,000 to 150,000 clones, around nine tenths of them found once; the top ten carry roughly 8%. Sequenced input: peripheral blood. These receptors were collected from a woman aged 45-59 years with active or convalescent COVID-19. Each CDR3 is given with its conserved first and last residue. Each record gives: clone size, D gene, V gene, J gene, CDR3 DNA, CDR3 protein. A D gene is named only where the DNA matches it firmly. The size entry is marked missing in some rows and otherwise reads once, few, many or a size class.

size: NA; D: TRBD2; V: TRBV3-1/TRBV3-2; J: TRBJ2-1; DNA: TGTGCCAGCAGCCAAGATATGGGACTAGCGGGAATGAATGAGCAGTTCTTC; CDR3: CASSQDMGLAGMNEQFF
size: few; D: NA; V: TRBV25-1; J: TRBJ2-1; DNA: TGTGCCAGCAGTGACTTTTCCGGACGGGGAGAGCAGTTCTTC; CDR3: CASSDFSGRGEQFF
size: NA; D: TRBD1; V: TRBV3-1/TRBV3-2; J: TRBJ1-4; DNA: TGTGCCAGCCGTAGGGGGCTGTCTAATGAAAAACTGTTTTTT; CDR3: CASRRGLSNEKLFF
size: NA; D: NA; V: TRBV15; J: TRBJ2-1; DNA: TGTGCCACCAGCAGAGGAGACAATGAGCAGTTCTTC; CDR3: CATSRGDNEQFF
size: NA; D: NA; V: TRBV9; J: TRBJ2-5; DNA: TGTGCCAGCAGCACTGGTCCCACCCAAGAGACCCAGTACTTC; CDR3: CASSTGPTQETQYF
size: few; D: TRBD1; V: TRBV7-2; J: TRBJ2-2; DNA: TGTGCCAGCAGCCCCAGAGGACAGGGCTTAGTCGCCGGGGAGCTGTTTTTT; CDR3: CASSPRGQGLVAGELFF
size: few; D: NA; V: TRBV3-1/TRBV3-2; J: TRBJ2-7; DNA: TGTGCCAGCAGCAATGGGGGCTTCCTCTACGAGCAGTACTTC; CDR3: CASSNGGFLYEQYF
size: NA; D: TRBD1; V: TRBV6-5; J: TRBJ2-4; DNA: TGTGCCAGCAGGGCAGGACAGGGAGGTATGGACATTCAGTACTTC; CDR3: CASRAGQGGMDIQYF
size: NA; D: TRBD2; V: TRBV14; J: TRBJ2-2; DNA: TGTGCCAGCAGTCGAGCCCCGAAAACCGGGACTAGCGGTTACACCGGGGAGCTGTTTTTT; CDR3: CASSRAPKTGTSGYTGELFF
size: NA; D: TRBD1; V: TRBV7-9; J: TRBJ1-4; DNA: TGTGCCAGCAGCTGGACAGGGAATAATGAAAAACTGTTTTTT; CDR3: CASSWTGNNEKLFF
size: few; D: TRBD1; V: TRBV27; J: TRBJ2-1; DNA: TGTGCCAGCAGTTTAAACGGGCAGGGGGCGCAGAATGAGCAGTTCTTC; CDR3: CASSLNGQGAQNEQFF
size: NA; D: TRBD1; V: TRBV7-9; J: TRBJ2-7; DNA: TGTGCCAGCAGCTTACCGACAGGGGACTACGAGCAGTACTTC; CDR3: CASSLPTGDYEQYF
size: NA; D: NA; V: TRBV6-5; J: TRBJ1-1; DNA: TGTGCCAGCAGTATGACTCAGGGGAACACTGAAGCTTTCTTT; CDR3: CASSMTQGNTEAFF
size: NA; D: NA; V: TRBV18; J: TRBJ1-3; DNA: TGTGCCAGCTCACCACCGGTGAAGGGACTGAGAGTGACTGGAAACACCATATATTTT; CDR3: CASSPPVKGLRVTGNTIYF
size: NA; D: NA; V: TRBV29-1; J: TRBJ1-5; DNA: TGCAGCGTTGTTCTCGGGATCAATCAGCCCCAGCATTTT; CDR3: CSVVLGINQPQHF
size: once; D: TRBD1; V: TRBV5-1; J: TRBJ1-2; DNA: TGCGCCAGCAGCCCCTTACAGGGGAGCTATGGCTACACCTTC; CDR3: CASSPLQGSYGYTF
size: NA; D: TRBD2; V: TRBV5-4; J: TRBJ2-2; DNA: TGTGCCAGCCAGAGAAGCGGGGGGGCAGACACCGGGGAGCTGTTTTTT; CDR3: CASQRSGGADTGELFF
size: NA; D: NA; V: TRBV28; J: TRBJ2-7; DNA: TGTGCCAGCAGTTTGCCGGGGGGCCACGAGCAGTACTTC; CDR3: CASSLPGGHEQYF
size: once; D: TRBD2; V: TRBV18; J: TRBJ2-1; DNA: TGTGCCAGCTCTGAGGGACTAGCGGGAGGCAATGAGCAGTTCTTC; CDR3: CASSEGLAGGNEQFF
size: NA; D: NA; V: TRBV7-2; J: TRBJ1-1; DNA: TGTGCCAGCAGCTTAGGCCAGGGTGATGAAGCTTTCTTT; CDR3: CASSLGQGDEAFF
size: NA; D: TRBD2; V: TRBV7-9; J: TRBJ2-7; DNA: TGTGCCAGCAGCTTAAGCGGGAGTTCCTACGAGCAGTACTTC; CDR3: CASSLSGSSYEQYF
size: NA; D: NA; V: TRBV9; J: TRBJ2-5; DNA: TGTGCCAGCAGCGTAGGGTTTGGGGCGCGGCAAGAGACCCAGTACTTC; CDR3: CASSVGFGARQETQYF
size: NA; D: NA; V: TRBV18; J: TRBJ2-1; DNA: TGTGCCAGCTCACCACCTTATATCGCAGGGGGGTACGGTGAGCAGTTCTTC; CDR3: CASSPPYIAGGYGEQFF
size: NA; D: NA; V: TRBV4-3; J: TRBJ1-2; DNA: TGCGCCAGCAGCCAAGATACAGGACAAGCTAACTATGGCTACACCTTC; CDR3: CASSQDTGQANYGYTF
size: NA; D: TRBD1; V: TRBV5-5; J: TRBJ1-6; DNA: TGTGCCAGCAGCTTGACAGGGGACTATAATTCACCCCTCCACTTT; CDR3: CASSLTGDYNSPLHF
size: NA; D: TRBD1; V: TRBV7-3; J: TRBJ1-6; DNA: TGTGCCAGCAGCTCCTCCGGGACAGATAATTCACCCCTCCACTTT; CDR3: CASSSSGTDNSPLHF
size: NA; D: NA; V: TRBV30; J: TRBJ2-4; DNA: TGTGCCTGGAGTTCTCCCCAACATGTGGCCAAAAACATTCAGTACTTC; CDR3: CAWSSPQHVAKNIQYF
size: NA; D: NA; V: TRBV18; J: TRBJ2-5; DNA: TGTGCCAGCTCATCGGCTTTTGGGGGCGTGGAGACCCAGTACTTC; CDR3: CASSSAFGGVETQYF
size: NA; D: TRBD1; V: TRBV28; J: TRBJ1-2; DNA: TGTGCCAGCAGTTTACAGGGGGTAACTGTCTATGGCTACACCTTC; CDR3: CASSLQGVTVYGYTF
size: NA; D: TRBD2; V: TRBV28; J: TRBJ2-1; DNA: TGTGCCAGCACCTTAGCGGGAGGGCTGGCTGAGCAGTTCTTC; CDR3: CASTLAGGLAEQFF
size: NA; D: NA; V: TRBV29-1; J: TRBJ2-3; DNA: TGCAGCGTTGAAGATTACAGGGAGGGAGGCACAGATACGCAGTATTTT; CDR3: CSVEDYREGGTDTQYF
size: NA; D: NA; V: TRBV9; J: TRBJ2-4; DNA: TGTGCCAGCAGCGTAGCCCCAGATAAGCTAGGCATTCAGTACTTC; CDR3: CASSVAPDKLGIQYF
size: NA; D: TRBD2; V: TRBV9; J: TRBJ2-1; DNA: TGTGCCAGCAGCGTTCTATCCGGAGGGGAGGGCCTGGATGAGCAGTTCTTC; CDR3: CASSVLSGGEGLDEQFF
size: once; D: TRBD2; V: TRBV7-6; J: TRBJ2-3; DNA: TGTGCCAGCAGCCTCGAGGGACTAGCGGGAGGGACAAGCACAGATACGCAGTATTTT; CDR3: CASSLEGLAGGTSTDTQYF
size: NA; D: TRBD2; V: TRBV6-5; J: TRBJ2-1; DNA: TGTGCCAGCAGTTCCGGGGGGTGGACATACAATGAGCAGTTCTTC; CDR3: CASSSGGWTYNEQFF
size: NA; D: TRBD1; V: TRBV19; J: TRBJ2-7; DNA: TGTGCCAGTAGTATCCGACAGGGACCGGGCGAGCAGTACTTC; CDR3: CASSIRQGPGEQYF
size: NA; D: NA; V: TRBV6-4; J: TRBJ1-4; DNA: TGTGCCACCTCGAGGGCCGCGGGTGAAAAACTGTTTTTT; CDR3: CATSRAAGEKLFF
size: NA; D: TRBD2; V: TRBV5-1; J: TRBJ2-1; DNA: TGCGCCAGCAGCTTGGGTGATAGCGGGCGCAATGAGCAGTTCTTC; CDR3: CASSLGDSGRNEQFF
size: NA; D: TRBD1; V: TRBV4-1; J: TRBJ1-1; DNA: TGCGCCAGCAGCCAAGATCCTGGGGACAGGGTCGCTGAAGCTTTCTTT; CDR3: CASSQDPGDRVAEAFF
size: NA; D: NA; V: TRBV6-5; J: TRBJ1-2; DNA: TGTGCCAGCAGTTACGGGGGGGGCGACTATGGCTACACCTTC; CDR3: CASSYGGGDYGYTF
size: NA; D: NA; V: TRBV2; J: TRBJ1-2; DNA: TGTGCCAGCAGCCCCCTCGACAGGACAAACTATGGCTACACCTTC; CDR3: CASSPLDRTNYGYTF
size: NA; D: NA; V: TRBV4-3; J: TRBJ2-2; DNA: TGCGCCAGCAGCCAGAGGGAGTTCACCGGGGAGCTGTTTTTT; CDR3: CASSQREFTGELFF
size: NA; D: TRBD1; V: TRBV7-2; J: TRBJ1-1; DNA: TGTGCCAGCATCCAAATGGGTGGGACAGGGGGCCTGAACACTGAAGCTTTCTTT; CDR3: CASIQMGGTGGLNTEAFF
size: few; D: NA; V: TRBV7-2; J: TRBJ1-4; DNA: TGTGCCAGCAGCCCGAGGTGGGGAGGAGGTGAAAAACTGTTTTTT; CDR3: CASSPRWGGGEKLFF
size: once; D: NA; V: TRBV3-1/TRBV3-2; J: TRBJ1-2; DNA: TGTGCCAGCAGCCAAGAATTGGACAGCGAGAGGCTCTATGGCTACACCTTC; CDR3: CASSQELDSERLYGYTF
size: once; D: NA; V: TRBV5-8; J: TRBJ2-4; DNA: TGTGCCAGCAGCTCTCTTCCGGGAGCTCAGTACTTC; CDR3: CASSSLPGAQYF
size: NA; D: TRBD1; V: TRBV12-3/TRBV12-4; J: TRBJ2-1; DNA: TGTGCCAGCAGTGACAGGGGGGGGAGTGAGCAGTTCTTC; CDR3: CASSDRGGSEQFF
size: NA; D: TRBD1; V: TRBV25-1; J: TRBJ1-5; DNA: TGTGCCAGCAGTGAATGGGGACAGGGGGCTATTCAGCCCCAGCATTTT; CDR3: CASSEWGQGAIQPQHF
size: NA; D: NA; V: TRBV28; J: TRBJ2-4; DNA: TGTGCCAGCAGCGCTCGCCCCCCCTTACAGGGTTTAGCCAAAAACATTCAGTACTTC; CDR3: CASSARPPLQGLAKNIQYF
size: once; D: NA; V: TRBV7-2; J: TRBJ2-3; DNA: TGTGCCAGCAGAACTCCCGCCGAGACAGATACGCAGTATTTT; CDR3: CASRTPAETDTQYF
size: once; D: TRBD1; V: TRBV12-3/TRBV12-4; J: TRBJ1-2; DNA: TGTGCCATCCAACTACTAGGGGGCGGTGGCTACACCTTC; CDR3: CAIQLLGGGGYTF
size: once; D: TRBD2; V: TRBV6-1; J: TRBJ2-5; DNA: TGTGCCAGCAAAGGGAGGGAGAAGACCCAGTACTTC; CDR3: CASKGREKTQYF
size: NA; D: NA; V: TRBV5-1; J: TRBJ2-7; DNA: TGCGCCAGCAGCCCCAGGAACTCCTACGAGCAGTACTTC; CDR3: CASSPRNSYEQYF
size: NA; D: NA; V: TRBV7-3; J: TRBJ1-1; DNA: TGTGCCAGCAGCTTAACGGCGGACCGAGGGACTGAAGCTTTCTTT; CDR3: CASSLTADRGTEAFF
size: NA; D: NA; V: TRBV7-3; J: TRBJ2-2; DNA: TGTGCCAGCAGCATCATGAACACCGGGGAGCTGTTTTTT; CDR3: CASSIMNTGELFF
size: NA; D: NA; V: TRBV30; J: TRBJ2-5; DNA: TGTGCCTGGAGTGGGAACACGAGGGAGACCCAGTACTTC; CDR3: CAWSGNTRETQYF
size: NA; D: TRBD2; V: TRBV27; J: TRBJ2-7; DNA: TGTGCCAGCAGTTGGTCTAGCGGGAACTACGAGCAGTACTTC; CDR3: CASSWSSGNYEQYF
size: once; D: TRBD1; V: TRBV20-1; J: TRBJ2-7; DNA: TGCAGTGCTAGTAGTAAGGGACAGGGGAACTACGAGCAGTACTTC; CDR3: CSASSKGQGNYEQYF
size: NA; D: NA; V: TRBV4-1; J: TRBJ1-4; DNA: TGCGCCAGCAGCCAGCTCCTAGGGGCAGGGGAAAAACTGTTTTTT; CDR3: CASSQLLGAGEKLFF
size: NA; D: NA; V: TRBV28; J: TRBJ1-1; DNA: TGTGCCAGCCTTGGGGAGGGGGACACTGAAGCTTTCTTT; CDR3: CASLGEGDTEAFF